The clone carrying this T cell receptor (beta chain) has just a few counts. The sample originates from a study of blood T cell repertoires in COVID-19. Study-level background: Collection of acute and convalescent COVID-19 samples took place in the United States, Italy and Spain. Sources were T cells, B-cell-depleted T cells, or PBMCs; the material itself was cDNA or gDNA.

The CDR3 has 13 amino acids. The V gene's germline CDR1 is KGHDR and CDR2 SFDVKD. The junction had 2 bases not matched to a gene; V was cut back by 4 bases and J by 5 bases. As processed by the authors: Cell counts per sample came from amplifying reference gene primers. This table comes from immunoSEQ multiplex PCR, and its TCRdb copy is limited to in-frame clones, with some not included. V and J calls and clone size are copied from that table; D and trimming were computed from the DNA. This table has around 260,000 clones, more than 85% appearing once. The sequence came from a man aged 18 to 30 with active or convalescent COVID-19. This rearrangement joins TRBV24-1 to TRBJ1-1; 8 bases align to TRBD1. Sequenced sample: peripheral blood. Here the CDR3 reads CATSDYRGTEAFF. CDR3 DNA sequence: TGTGCCACCAGTGACTACAGGGGGACTGAAGCTTTCTTT.